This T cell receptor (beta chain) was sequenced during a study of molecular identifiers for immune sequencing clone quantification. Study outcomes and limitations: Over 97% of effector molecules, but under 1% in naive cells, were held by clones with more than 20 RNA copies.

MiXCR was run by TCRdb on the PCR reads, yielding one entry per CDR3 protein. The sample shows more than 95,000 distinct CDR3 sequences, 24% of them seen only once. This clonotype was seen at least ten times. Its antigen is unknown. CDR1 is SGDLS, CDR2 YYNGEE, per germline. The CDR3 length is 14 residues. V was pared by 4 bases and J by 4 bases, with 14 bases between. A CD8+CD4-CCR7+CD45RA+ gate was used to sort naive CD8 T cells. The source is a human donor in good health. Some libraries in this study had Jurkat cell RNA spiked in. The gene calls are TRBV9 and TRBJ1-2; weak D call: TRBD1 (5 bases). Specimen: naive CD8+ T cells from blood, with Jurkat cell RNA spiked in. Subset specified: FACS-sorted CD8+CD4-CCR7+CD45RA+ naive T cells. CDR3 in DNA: TGTGCCAGCAGCACCGGGACCTCCGCCTATGGCTACACCTTC. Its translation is CASSTGTSAYGYTF.